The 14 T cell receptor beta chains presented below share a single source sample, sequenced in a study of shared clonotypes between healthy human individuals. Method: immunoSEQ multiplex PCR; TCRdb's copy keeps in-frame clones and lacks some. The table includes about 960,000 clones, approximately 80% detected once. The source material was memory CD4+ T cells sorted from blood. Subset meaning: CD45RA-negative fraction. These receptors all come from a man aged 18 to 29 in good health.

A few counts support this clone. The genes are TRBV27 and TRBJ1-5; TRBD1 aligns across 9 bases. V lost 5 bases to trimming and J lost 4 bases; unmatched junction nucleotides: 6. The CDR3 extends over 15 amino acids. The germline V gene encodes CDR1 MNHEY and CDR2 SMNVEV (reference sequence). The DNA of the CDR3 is TGTGCCAGCAGTGCCGGGACAGGGCATAATCAGCCCCAGCATTTT. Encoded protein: CASSAGTGHNQPQHF.

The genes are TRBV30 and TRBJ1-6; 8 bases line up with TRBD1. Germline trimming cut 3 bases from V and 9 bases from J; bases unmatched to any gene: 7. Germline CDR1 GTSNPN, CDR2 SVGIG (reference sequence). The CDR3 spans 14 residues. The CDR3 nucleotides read TGTGCCTGGAGGGCGGGACAGGTGGCTTCACCCCTCCACTTT. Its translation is CAWRAGQVASPLHF. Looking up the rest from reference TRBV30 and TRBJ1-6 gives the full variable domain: SQTIHQWPATLVQPVGSPLSLECTVEGTSNPNLYWYRQAAGRGLQLLFYSVGIGQISSEVPQNLSASRPQDRQFILSSKKLLLSDSGFYLCAWRAGQVASPLHFGNGTRLTVT.

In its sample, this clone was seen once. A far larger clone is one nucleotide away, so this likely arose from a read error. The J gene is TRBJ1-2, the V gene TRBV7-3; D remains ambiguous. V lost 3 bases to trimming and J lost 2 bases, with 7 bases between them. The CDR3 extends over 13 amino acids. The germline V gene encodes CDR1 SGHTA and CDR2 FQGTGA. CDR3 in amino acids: CASSFGQNYGYTF. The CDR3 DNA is TGTGCCAGCAGCTTCGGGCAGAACTATGGCTACACCTTC.

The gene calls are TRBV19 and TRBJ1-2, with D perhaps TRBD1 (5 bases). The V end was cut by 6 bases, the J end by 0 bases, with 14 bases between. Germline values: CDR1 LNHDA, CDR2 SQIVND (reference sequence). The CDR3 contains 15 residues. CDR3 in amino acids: CASSAGRTTNYGYTF. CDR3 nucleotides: TGTGCCAGTAGCGCGGGACGGACTACTAACTATGGCTACACCTTC.

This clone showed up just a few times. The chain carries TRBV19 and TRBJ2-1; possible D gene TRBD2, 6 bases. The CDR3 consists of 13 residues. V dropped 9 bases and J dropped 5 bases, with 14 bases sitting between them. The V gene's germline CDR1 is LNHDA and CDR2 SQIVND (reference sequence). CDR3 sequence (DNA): TGTGCCAGCGGCCGGGAGTCGGACAATGAGCAGTTCTTC. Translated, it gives CASGRESDNEQFF.

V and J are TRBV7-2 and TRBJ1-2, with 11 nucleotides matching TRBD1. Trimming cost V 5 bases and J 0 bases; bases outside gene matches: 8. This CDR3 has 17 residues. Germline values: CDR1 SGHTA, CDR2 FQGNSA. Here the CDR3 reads CASSPGTGGPANYGYTF. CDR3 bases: TGTGCCAGCAGCCCCGGGACAGGGGGTCCAGCTAACTATGGCTACACCTTC.

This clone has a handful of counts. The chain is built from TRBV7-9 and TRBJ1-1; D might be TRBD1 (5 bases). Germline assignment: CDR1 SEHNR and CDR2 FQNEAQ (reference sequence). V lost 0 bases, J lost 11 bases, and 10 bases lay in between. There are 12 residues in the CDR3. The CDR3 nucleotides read TGTGCCAGCAGCTTAGCGAAGGGGTATGCTTTCTTT. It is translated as CASSLAKGYAFF.

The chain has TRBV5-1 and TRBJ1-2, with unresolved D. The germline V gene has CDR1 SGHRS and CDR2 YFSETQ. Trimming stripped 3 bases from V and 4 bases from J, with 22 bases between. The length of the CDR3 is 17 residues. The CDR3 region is CASSSLDPSVLSYGYTF. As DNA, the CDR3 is TGCGCCAGCAGCTCCTTAGACCCCAGCGTTCTCTCCTATGGCTACACCTTC.

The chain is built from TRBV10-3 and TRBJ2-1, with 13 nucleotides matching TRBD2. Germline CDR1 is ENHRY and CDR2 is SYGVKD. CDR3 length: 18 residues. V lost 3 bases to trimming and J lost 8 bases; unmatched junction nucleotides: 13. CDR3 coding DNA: TGTGCCATCAGTGACCCGGGACTAGCGGGACCCGACTTGGATGAGCAGTTCTTC. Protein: CAISDPGLAGPDLDEQFF.

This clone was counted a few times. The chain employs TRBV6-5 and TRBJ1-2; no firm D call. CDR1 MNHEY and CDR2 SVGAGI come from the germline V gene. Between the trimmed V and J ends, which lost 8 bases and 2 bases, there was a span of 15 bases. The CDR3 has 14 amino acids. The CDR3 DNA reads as TGTGCCAGCCAACCGGGCGGCAGCAACTATGGCTACACCTTC. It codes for CASQPGGSNYGYTF.

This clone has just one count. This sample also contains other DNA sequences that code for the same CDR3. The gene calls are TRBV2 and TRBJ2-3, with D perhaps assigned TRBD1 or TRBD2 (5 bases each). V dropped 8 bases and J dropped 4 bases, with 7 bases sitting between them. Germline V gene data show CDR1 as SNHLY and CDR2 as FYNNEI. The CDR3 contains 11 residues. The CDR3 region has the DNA TGTGCCAGCGGGGGTGCAGATACGCAGTATTTT. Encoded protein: CASGGADTQYF.

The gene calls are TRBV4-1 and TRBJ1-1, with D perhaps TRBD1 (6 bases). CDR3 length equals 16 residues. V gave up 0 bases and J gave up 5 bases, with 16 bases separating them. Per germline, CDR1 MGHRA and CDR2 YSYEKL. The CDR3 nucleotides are TGCGCCAGCAGCCAAGAGAAGGGGGGGGGAAAAACTGAAGCTTTCTTT. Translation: CASSQEKGGGKTEAFF.

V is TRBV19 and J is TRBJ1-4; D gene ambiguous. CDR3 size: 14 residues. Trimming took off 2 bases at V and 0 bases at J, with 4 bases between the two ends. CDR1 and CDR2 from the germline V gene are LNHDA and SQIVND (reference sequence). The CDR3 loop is CASSIIATNEKLFF. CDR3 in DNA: TGTGCCAGTAGTATAATAGCAACTAATGAAAAACTGTTTTTT.

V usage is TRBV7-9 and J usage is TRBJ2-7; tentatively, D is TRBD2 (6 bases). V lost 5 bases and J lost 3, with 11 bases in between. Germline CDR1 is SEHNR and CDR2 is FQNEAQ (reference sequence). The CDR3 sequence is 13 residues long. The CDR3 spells CASSPRTNYEQYF. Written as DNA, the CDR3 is TGTGCCAGCAGCCCCCGGACTAACTACGAGCAGTACTTC.